A single sample gave rise to the 8 T cell receptor beta chains below, sequenced in a study of a mutant IDH1 vaccine in newly diagnosed glioma. The time point was: week 23, last vaccination. What each vaccine dose contained was 300 ug of mutant IDH1 20-mer peptide, accompanied by topical imiquimod. Using immunoSEQ multiplex PCR, the repertoire was profiled, and TCRdb retains in-frame clones only, with some absent. The sample lists more than 25,000 clones, approximately 88% occurring once. No antigen has been identified for these receptors. This sample comprised PBMCs, obtained from a glioma patient whose treatment included an IDH1 peptide vaccine. All receptors come from a man aged 35 to 55 with glioma.

The chain has TRBV28 and TRBJ2-2; TRBD1 aligns across 7 bases. CDR3 size: 16 residues. Germline values: CDR1 MDHEN, CDR2 SYDVKM. Trimming took 6 bases from V and 0 from J; bases not matched to a gene: 7. The CDR3 here is CASSRTGTANTGELFF. CDR3 in DNA: TGTGCCAGCAGCCGGACCGGGACAGCGAACACCGGGGAGCTGTTTTTT.

The rearrangement uses TRBV9 and TRBJ2-1; D not resolved. The CDR3 covers 15 residues. The V gene lost 3 bases and the J gene lost 7 bases, with 17 bases spanning the gap. Germline values: CDR1 SGDLS, CDR2 YYNGEE. CDR3 protein: CASSALWAQGNEQFF. Here the CDR3 DNA reads TGTGCCAGCAGCGCCCTGTGGGCTCAAGGAAATGAGCAGTTCTTC.

The chain uses TRBV11-2 and TRBJ1-2, with a weak D call TRBD1 (5 bases). In germline, CDR1 is SGHAT, CDR2 FQNNGV. Trimming cost V 5 bases and J 8 bases, with 18 bases left between them. CDR3 length: 14 amino acids. Here the CDR3 reads CASSPRNGGDGYTF. The CDR3 DNA follows: TGTGCCAGCAGCCCCCGTAATGGGGGGGACGGCTACACCTTC. Drawing the rest from reference TRBV11-2 and TRBJ1-2, the complete variable domain is EAGVAQSPRYKIIEKRQSVAFWCNPISGHATLYWYQQILGQGPKLLIQFQNNGVVDDSQLPKDRFSAERLKGVDSTLKIQPAKLEDSAVYLCASSPRNGGDGYTFGSGTRLTVV.

The rearrangement joins TRBV4-3 to TRBJ2-3; perhaps TRBD2 as D (5 bases). With 1 base removed from V and 5 bases from J, the gap between germline ends came to 13 bases. CDR1 is LGHNA, CDR2 YSLEER, per germline. The CDR3 length is 15 residues. CDR3 DNA sequence: TGCGCCAGCAGCCAAGTAGGACTCGTCCAAGATACGCAGTATTTT. This gives the protein CASSQVGLVQDTQYF.

This chain joins TRBV7-9 and TRBJ2-3, with unresolved D. Trimming cost V 3 bases and J 4 bases, with 14 bases left between them. The germline V gene encodes CDR1 SEHNR and CDR2 FQNEAQ (reference sequence). This CDR3 has 15 amino acids. The CDR3 loop reads CASSLWLIKPDTQYF. CDR3 bases: TGTGCCAGCAGCTTGTGGCTGATAAAACCAGATACGCAGTATTTT.

This chain links TRBV14 with TRBJ2-1; maybe TRBD1 (6 bases). Germline CDR1 is SGHDN and CDR2 is FVKESK. The V end lost 2 bases, the J end lost 10 bases, and 15 bases lay between the germline ends. The length of the CDR3 is 14 residues. The CDR3 here is CASSQNPGVGEQFF. As DNA, the CDR3 is TGTGCCAGCAGCCAAAACCCAGGGGTTGGGGAGCAGTTCTTC.

The sample holds one count of this clone. The chain combines TRBV11-2 with TRBJ1-3; no clear D gene. V lost 1 base to trimming and J lost 4 bases, with 17 bases between them. Germline CDR1 reads SGHAT; CDR2 reads FQNNGV. The CDR3 extends over 17 amino acids. CDR3 DNA: TGTGCCAGCAGCTTAGTGGGTCCGGGAGCCGGGGGAAACACCATATATTTT. It is translated as CASSLVGPGAGGNTIYF.

This sequence joins TRBV5-6 and TRBJ2-3, with D unresolved. V lost 0 bases and J lost 5, with 13 bases in between. CDR3 length: 15 residues. CDR1 is SGHDT, CDR2 YYEEEE, per germline. The CDR3 is CASSLVRRRQDTQYF. The CDR3 DNA sequence: TGTGCCAGCAGCTTGGTCAGGCGCCGGCAAGATACGCAGTATTTT. The complete variable domain, with remaining parts taken from reference TRBV5-6 and TRBJ2-3, reads DAGVTQSPTHLIKTRGQQVTLRCSPKSGHDTVSWYQQALGQGPQFIFQYYEEEERQRGNFPDRFSGHQFPNYSSELNVNALLLGDSALYLCASSLVRRRQDTQYFGPGTRLTVL.